This TCR beta chain came from a study of T-cell memory formation after mild COVID-19 (dated by TCRdb to the early 2020s). About the study as a whole: Most TCR sequence clusters were specific to one of the two donors. In a couple of donors, T-cell clones that expanded and contracted after mild COVID-19 were tracked by sequencing TCRalpha and TCRbeta repertoires over time. Two young, previously healthy adult volunteers made up the cohort, one male and one female. General conclusions and limits of the study: From day 15 to 85, contracting clones showed balanced CD4/CD8 phenotypes, whereas a second wave of clones that expanded from day 15 to 37 leaned towards CD4+. SARS-CoV-2 specificity of the second-wave clones peaking on day 37 was not confirmed. Contracting CD4+ clones appeared mostly in the CM and EM memory subsets, whereas CD8+ clones were enriched in EMRA. Only a couple of mild cases were covered in the study, and larger cohorts including severe cases with pre-infection samples were considered necessary. The detection of some responding clones in pre-infection memory suggests that pre-existing cross-reactive memory T cells joined the SARS-CoV-2 response.

The sequencing machine was an Illumina NovaSeq 6000. TCRalpha and TCRbeta cDNA libraries were constructed by 5'RACE with constant-segment primers, with sample barcodes and unique molecular identifiers being introduced. Trizol reagent was used to extract RNA from every sample. Libraries were amplified in two PCR steps, with a second sample barcode and Illumina TruSeq adapters added in the second step. Sequencing of libraries was performed on an Illumina NovaSeq with 2 x 150 bp paired-end reads. As for how the authors treated the data: Demultiplexing of reads and collapsing into UMI-guided consensus sequences were performed with migec v1.2.7. Using mixcr v2.1.11, the UMI consensuses were aligned to TRA and TRB V and J templates and assembled into clonotypes. A clonotype was counted as expanded or contracted only when both edgeR and NoisET called the clonotype significant, with the noise models trained on biological replicates. edgeR calls used a false discovery rate-adjusted p below 0.01 and a log2 fold-change threshold of 1. PCA with hierarchical clustering of max-normalized trajectories of the 1000 most abundant clonotypes was used as exploratory dynamics analysis. Separately sequenced CD4+ and CD8+ repertoires were used to assign the CD4 or CD8 phenotype of responding clones. In-frame beta chains were kept once TCRdb had trimmed the public reads at Q25 with fastp and called clones with MiXCR. Here each entry gathers all rows of one CDR3 protein and keeps the most common genes and DNA. These V and J calls are TCRdb output, not the study's own analysis. The sample data list tens of thousands of distinct CDR3 sequences, and 14% of these were observed just once. The top ten hold 25% to 35% of the sample.

Ficoll-Paque density gradient centrifugation was the method used to isolate PBMCs. This clonotype was counted only a few times. Which antigen it targets is not known. No base quality values were provided; no much bigger clone lies one nucleotide off. CDR1 and CDR2 are drawn from the germline V gene: MDHEN, SYDVKM. V was cut back by 2 bases and J by 4 bases, leaving a gap of 13 bases between them. The CDR3 numbers 15 residues from cysteine through phenylalanine. Only the CDR3 DNA stays, 45 bases, in frame from base 1. Specimen: PBMCs or a T cell subset sorted from them (not recorded which). The receptor was isolated from an adult woman who had mild COVID-19 (a few samples of this study predate the infection). The sample titles of this study are shuffled in the database, so cell type and time point are left out; the donor was told from shared clones. The sequence joins TRBV28 to TRBJ2-3; 5 matching bases give a weak D call of TRBD2. The nucleotide sequence reads TGTGCCAGCAGTTTACGAGGGTTTGAGGCAGATACGCAGTATTTT. Translated, this is CASSLRGFEADTQYF.